The next 15 T cell receptor beta chains were all read from a single sample in a study of Ad26.COV2.S vaccination and SARS-CoV-2 variants. Noted treatment: around 19 received Ad26.COV2.S at low or high dose, single or two shots; about five received placebo; per-sample allocation not given. Specimens were obtained on day 63 following the first vaccine or placebo injection. Repertoires were generated with immunoSEQ multiplex PCR, while TCRdb's copy carries only in-frame clones and drops some. The sample has 250,000 or so clones, around nine tenths seen once. The sample was peripheral blood, taken in a trial of Ad26.COV2.S vaccine versus placebo. These receptors were collected from a person between 18 and 65 years old who received the Ad26.COV2.S COVID-19 vaccine or a placebo.

V gene TRBV2 combines with J gene TRBJ2-1, with 8 bases aligning to TRBD2. The CDR3 runs to 15 residues. Germline CDR1 SNHLY, CDR2 FYNNEI. V lost 8 bases to trimming and J lost 1 base; unmatched junction nucleotides: 7. The CDR3 loop is CASVSGSRSYNEQFF. The CDR3 region has the DNA TGTGCCAGCGTAAGCGGGAGTAGGTCCTACAATGAGCAGTTCTTC.

This clone was found once. This sequence joins TRBV2 and TRBJ1-2, with D possibly matching TRBD1 (5 bases). CDR1 is SNHLY, CDR2 FYNNEI, per germline. The CDR3 is made up of 13 amino acids. Trimming left V 5 bases short and J 2 bases short, with 9 bases between. This CDR3 reads CASSWGENYGYTF. The DNA of the CDR3 is TGTGCCAGCAGTTGGGGGGAGAACTATGGCTACACCTTC.

This sequence joins TRBV6-4 and TRBJ2-3; D remains unclear. V dropped 2 bases and J dropped 4 bases, with 13 bases sitting between them. Looked up from germline, CDR1 is MRHNA and CDR2 is SNTAGT. This CDR3 comprises 15 residues. CDR3 sequence: CASSDSGLKADTQYF. DNA for the CDR3: TGTGCCAGCAGTGACAGTGGCCTAAAGGCAGATACGCAGTATTTT.

The V call is TRBV4-2, the J call TRBJ2-4, with D possibly being TRBD1 or TRBD2 (5 bases each). V lost 3 bases and J lost 0, with 12 bases in between. Germline assignment: CDR1 LGHNA and CDR2 YNFKEQ. The CDR3 is made up of 16 amino acids. The CDR3 is CASSQRGGGAKNIQYF. In nucleotides, the CDR3 is TGTGCCAGCAGCCAGAGGGGTGGGGGAGCCAAAAACATTCAGTACTTC.

J is TRBJ1-6 and V is TRBV15; D not certain. The CDR3 is 14 residues long. Germline loops: CDR1 LNHNV, CDR2 YYDKDF (reference sequence). Trimming left V 1 base short and J 5 bases short, with 6 bases between. The CDR3 spells CATSRGSDNSPLHF. CDR3 DNA sequence: TGTGCCACCAGCAGAGGGTCAGATAATTCACCCCTCCACTTT.

The V and J genes are TRBV12-3 or TRBV12-4 and TRBJ1-2, with 7 bases lining up with TRBD1. The CDR3 runs to 13 residues. V lost 5 bases and J lost 5; bases outside the gene matches: 5. The CDR3 nucleotides read TGTGCCAGCAGTGGGGACAGCGGGTATGGCTACACCTTC. This codes for CASSGDSGYGYTF.

The CDR3 loop reads CASSSRKDRGNGYTF. In DNA, the CDR3 is TGTGCCAGCAGTTCAAGGAAGGACAGGGGAAATGGCTACACCTTC. The V and J genes are TRBV6-5 and TRBJ1-2, with 9 bases matching TRBD1. This CDR3 region has 15 residues. CDR1 and CDR2 (germline): MNHEY, SVGAGI. The trim removed 4 bases at V and 6 bases at J, leaving 9 bases unmatched.

The gene calls are TRBV11-2 and TRBJ2-1; no clear D gene. The germline V gene encodes CDR1 SGHAT and CDR2 FQNNGV. The germline V and J ends were trimmed by 6 bases and 4 bases, with 16 bases remaining between them. This CDR3 is built from 15 residues. The CDR3 DNA reads as TGTGCCAGCAGACCAATAAAGGGTACTTACAATGAGCAGTTCTTC. It encodes CASRPIKGTYNEQFF.

The rearrangement joins TRBV6-5 to TRBJ2-3, with a weak D call TRBD1 (5 bases). The CDR3 consists of 13 residues. Germline V gene sequence: CDR1 MNHEY, CDR2 SVGAGI. The V end lost 7 bases, the J end lost 1 base, and 9 bases lay between the germline ends. The CDR3 sequence is CASNRHRTDTQYF. CDR3 in DNA: TGTGCCAGCAACAGGCATCGCACAGATACGCAGTATTTT.

The rearrangement joins TRBV6-2 or TRBV6-3 to TRBJ2-7, with 7 bases fitting TRBD1. The CDR3 has 14 amino acids. V gave up 4 bases and J gave up 3 bases; unmatched junction bases: 6. CDR1 and CDR2 from the germline V gene are MNHEY and SVGEGT. The CDR3 DNA sequence: TGTGCCAGCAGTTCTCCGGGACAGAGCTACGAGCAGTACGTC. As protein: CASSSPGQSYEQYV.

The J gene is TRBJ1-2, the V gene TRBV19, with 9 bases fitting TRBD1. Germline CDR1 LNHDA, CDR2 SQIVND (reference sequence). The CDR3 runs 16 residues. Unmatched junction bases numbered 12, after V lost 6 bases and J lost 4 bases. The CDR3 sequence is CASSPRGTGYAYGYTF. The CDR3 DNA follows: TGTGCCAGTAGCCCGAGAGGGACAGGGTACGCCTATGGCTACACCTTC. The whole variable domain, filled in from reference TRBV19 and TRBJ1-2, reads DGGITQSPKYLFRKEGQNVTLSCEQNLNHDAMYWYRQDPGQGLRLIYYSQIVNDFQKGDIAEGYSVSREKKESFPLTVTSAQKNPTAFYLCASSPRGTGYAYGYTFGSGTRLTVV.

Only one count was recorded for this clone. The chain is built from TRBV6-1 and TRBJ1-2; tentative D call: TRBD1 (5 bases). Trimming stripped 3 bases from V and 7 bases from J, with 21 bases between. CDR3 length equals 16 residues. Germline lookup yields CDR1 MNHNS and CDR2 SASEGT. CDR3 protein: CASSDPSLDISSGYTF. CDR3 sequence (DNA): TGTGCCAGCAGTGACCCTTCCCTGGACATCTCTTCTGGCTACACCTTC.

The gene calls are TRBV10-1 and TRBJ2-7; 9 bases fit TRBD1. This CDR3 has 14 amino acids. J gave up 1 base and V 6 bases, and 4 bases lay outside the gene matches. Germline loops: CDR1 WNHNN, CDR2 SYGVQD (reference sequence). For the CDR3, the DNA is TGCGCCAGCAGCACAGGGGGCATGTCCTACGAGCAGTACGTC. It yields the protein CASSTGGMSYEQYV.

This clone was seen only once. V usage is TRBV5-8 and J usage is TRBJ2-7; D unclear. Germline V lookup: CDR1 SGHTS, CDR2 YDEGEE. The CDR3 is 12 amino acids. Between the trimmed V and J ends, which lost 5 bases and 2 bases, there was a span of 8 bases. CDR3: CASSSRPYEQYV. The CDR3 coding sequence is TGTGCCAGCAGTTCTAGGCCCTACGAGCAGTACGTC.

There are a few counts of this clone. This sequence joins TRBV27 and TRBJ1-1; no definite D call. CDR3 length equals 15 residues. Germline CDR1 and CDR2: MNHEY and SMNVEV (reference sequence). With 5 bases removed from V and 5 bases from J, the gap between germline ends came to 18 bases. The CDR3 nucleotides read TGTGCCAGCAGTCCCGGCGCTTGGGTCAGAACTGAAGCTTTCTTT. It is translated as CASSPGAWVRTEAFF.